The entry that follows covers one TCR beta chain sequence. Its target antigen remains unknown. Base-call qualities are not available, and no considerably larger clone is one nucleotide away. This specimen comes from a study of T cells in Graves' hyperthyroidism and ophthalmopathy (dated by TCRdb to the late 2010s). The study in broad terms: Peripheral blood was collected at initial diagnosis, before any treatment. To identify distinguishing TCR V-J signatures, a discovery cohort of about 100 patients was used, comprising some 45 with Graves' ophthalmopathy and 55 to 65 with stable Graves' hyperthyroidism. Whether ophthalmopathy could be predicted prospectively was tested in an independent validation cohort made up of fewer than 20 hyperthyroidism patients plus 17 patients who later progressed to ophthalmopathy. For training and testing, the 100 or so patients in the discovery cohort were randomly divided in a 7:3 ratio. In addition, the study compared T-cell repertoires in thyroid tissue and in blood from six Graves' hyperthyroidism patients. After sampling, hyperthyroidism patients received methimazole starting at 30 mg daily, and ophthalmopathy patients received high-dose intravenous methylprednisolone. According to the paper, TCR Vbeta CDR3 sequencing was carried out on 135 peripheral blood samples, which came from 40 to 45 ophthalmopathy, 70 to 80 hyperthyroidism and roughly 17 progressor patients. General conclusions and limits of the study: Blood samples also contained most of the expanded thyroid clonotypes (frequency above 0.001), which suggests that blood repertoires may reflect thyroid immune responses. Sample size was not statistically predetermined, and blinding of investigators to group allocation was not performed. A 13 V-J signature model separated ophthalmopathy from stable hyperthyroidism, with about 88% sensitivity and around 84% specificity in cross-validation and 80%/75% in testing. In validation, the model predicted progression to ophthalmopathy with around 71% sensitivity and around 72% specificity, a median of roughly seven months before onset.

The TCR beta CDR3 regions were amplified from the RNA transcripts. For the first round of RT-PCR on the TCR CDR3, the HTBI primer set was used together with the Qiagen OneStep RT-PCR kit. Libraries were constructed in a second round of multiplex PCR, after which size selection and purification were performed. Sequencing of the libraries was done on an Illumina HiSeq2000 using paired-end 100 bp reads. Regarding the original processing steps: SOAPnuke was used to process the raw data, removing reads that contained adapters or uncalled bases, had a mean Phred below 15, or lacked an exact match to the constant primer or identifier. High-quality paired reads were merged with COPE v1.2.5, and unique nucleotide sequences were defined as clonotypes. MiTCR v1.1 was used to align clonotypes to the IMGT TRBV, TRBD and TRBJ reference segments. The analysis was restricted to V-J combinations with a frequency above 0.0001, which together covered 99.2% of the repertoires. A TCS score was defined as the ratio between F50 (clonal expansion) and ExV (chaos), using BLOSUM62-based TCRdist between CDR3 peptides within each V-J. Welch's t-statistics and random forest reduced just over 500 V-J features to 10 to 15, which were used in a naive Bayes classifier (R e1071). The raw public data were reprocessed by TCRdb itself: fastp quality trimming at Q25, MiXCR clonotype calling, in-frame beta chains only. Duplicate CDR3 protein sequences are folded into a single record with the most common DNA and genes. Here the V and J calls rest on TCRdb's processing, not on the authors' analysis. The sample data list about 620,000 distinct CDR3 sequences, and 15% to 20% of these were observed just once. The biggest ten clones account for 3.5% to 4% of the sample.

Graves' hyperthyroidism was defined as stable when no progression to ophthalmopathy occurred over 18 months of follow-up. Hyperthyroidism patients were aged 18 to 65 years and newly diagnosed, with disease duration of less than 2 months. Patients with uncontrolled infections, other autoimmune diseases, pregnancy or lactation were excluded. Diagnoses relied on clinical symptoms, serum thyroxine and TRAb, thyroid ultrasound and orbital computed tomography. PBMCs were isolated from approximately 10 ml of fresh peripheral blood by Ficoll-Paque density gradient centrifugation. Total RNA was extracted with Trizol reagent, and quality was checked on an Agilent 2100 Bioanalyzer. Via the germline V gene, CDR1 is SGHTA and CDR2 FQGNSA. V and J are truncated by 2 bases and 3 bases respectively, leaving an intervening sequence of 23 bases. From its cysteine to its phenylalanine, the CDR3 spans 18 amino acids. Only the CDR3 part of the read is kept: 54 bases, read in frame from the first base.

The chain links TRBV7-2 with TRBJ2-7; TRBD2 is a weak D gene call, 5 bases matching. Sequencing input: blood. This receptor was taken from a woman between 25 and 40 years old with Graves' hyperthyroidism. The CDR3 protein sequence reads: CASSLQPHSAGPLYEQYF. At the DNA level, the sequence is TGTGCCAGCAGCTTACAGCCCCATAGTGCGGGCCCTCTCTACGAGCAGTACTTC.